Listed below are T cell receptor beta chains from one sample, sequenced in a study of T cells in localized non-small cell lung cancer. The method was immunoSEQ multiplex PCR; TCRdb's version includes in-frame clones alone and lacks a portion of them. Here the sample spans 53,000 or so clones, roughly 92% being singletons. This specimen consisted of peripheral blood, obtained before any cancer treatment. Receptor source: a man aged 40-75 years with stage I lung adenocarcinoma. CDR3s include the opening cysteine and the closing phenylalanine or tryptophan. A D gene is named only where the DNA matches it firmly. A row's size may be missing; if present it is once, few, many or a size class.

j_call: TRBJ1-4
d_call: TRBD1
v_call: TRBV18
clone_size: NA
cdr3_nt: TGTGCCAGCTCACCAGATCGGGACAGGGGGCAGACTAATGAAAAACTGTTTTTT
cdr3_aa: CASSPDRDRGQTNEKLFF

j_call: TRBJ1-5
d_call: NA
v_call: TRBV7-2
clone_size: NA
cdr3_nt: TGTGCCAGCAGCCTTACGGGGCATAGCAATCAGCCCCAGCATTTT
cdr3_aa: CASSLTGHSNQPQHF

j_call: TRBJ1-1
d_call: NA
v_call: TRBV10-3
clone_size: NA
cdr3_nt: TGTGCCATCAGCCCGGGACACGCGAGCGAAGCTTTCTTT
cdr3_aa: CAISPGHASEAFF

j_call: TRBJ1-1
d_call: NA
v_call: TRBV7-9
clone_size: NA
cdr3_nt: TGTGCCAGCAGCACACCCCAGGTCGGTCTCCACCGATTCACTGAAGCTTTCTTT
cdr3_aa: CASSTPQVGLHRFTEAFF

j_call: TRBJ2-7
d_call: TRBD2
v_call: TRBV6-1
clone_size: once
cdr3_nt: TGTGCCAGCCGACTAGCGGGAGTCAACGAGCAGTACTTC
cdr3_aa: CASRLAGVNEQYF

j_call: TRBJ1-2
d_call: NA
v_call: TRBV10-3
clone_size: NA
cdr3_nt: TGTGCCATCAGTGAGACCACCTATGGCTACACCTTC
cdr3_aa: CAISETTYGYTF

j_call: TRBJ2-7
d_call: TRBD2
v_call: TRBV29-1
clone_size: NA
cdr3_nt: TGCAGCGTGGGACTAGCGGGAGGGAACGAGCAGTACTTC
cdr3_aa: CSVGLAGGNEQYF

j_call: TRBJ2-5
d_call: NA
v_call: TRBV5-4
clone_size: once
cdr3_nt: TGTGCCAGCAGCTTGGGTCGAGGAGAGACCCAGTACTTC
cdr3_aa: CASSLGRGETQYF

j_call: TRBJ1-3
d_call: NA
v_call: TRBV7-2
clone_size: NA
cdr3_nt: TGTGCCAGCAGCTTAGGGAGGACAAACACCATATATTTT
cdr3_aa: CASSLGRTNTIYF

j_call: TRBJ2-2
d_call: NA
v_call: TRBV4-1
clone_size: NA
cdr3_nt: TGCGCCAGCAGCCAAATTTTTGGGACAAGGGGGTCCGCCGGGGAGCTGTTTTTT
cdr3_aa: CASSQIFGTRGSAGELFF

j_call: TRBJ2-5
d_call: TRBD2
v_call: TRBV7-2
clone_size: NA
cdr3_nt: TGTGCCAGCAGCTTAGGTGGGACTAGCAGGGAGACCCAGTACTTC
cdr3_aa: CASSLGGTSRETQYF

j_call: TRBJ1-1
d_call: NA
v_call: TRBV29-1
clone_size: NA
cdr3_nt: TGCAGCGGGTTGAGGCAGTTGAACACTGAAGCTTTCTTT
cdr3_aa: CSGLRQLNTEAFF

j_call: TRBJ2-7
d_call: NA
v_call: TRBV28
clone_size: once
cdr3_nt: TGTGCCAGCAGTGAAGATATCAACTACGAGCAGTACTTC
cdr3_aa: CASSEDINYEQYF

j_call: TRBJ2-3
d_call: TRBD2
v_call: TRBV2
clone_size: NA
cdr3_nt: TGTGCCAGCAGACCTCGGACTAGCGGCGGGGATACGCAGTATTTT
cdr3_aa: CASRPRTSGGDTQYF

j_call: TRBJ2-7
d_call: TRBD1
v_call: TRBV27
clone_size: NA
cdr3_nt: TGTGCCAGCAGTCCTACCGGACAGGGGGGCTACGAGCAGTACTTC
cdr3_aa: CASSPTGQGGYEQYF

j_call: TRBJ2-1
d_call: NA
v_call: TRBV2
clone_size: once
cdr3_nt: TGTGCCAGCAGTGATGGGAGATCCTACAATGAGCAGTTCTTC
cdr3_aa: CASSDGRSYNEQFF

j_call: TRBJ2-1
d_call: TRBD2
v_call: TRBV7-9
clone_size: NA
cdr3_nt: TGTGCCAGCAGCTTAGTAGGTAGCGGGAGATCGAATGAGCAGTTCTTC
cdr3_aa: CASSLVGSGRSNEQFF

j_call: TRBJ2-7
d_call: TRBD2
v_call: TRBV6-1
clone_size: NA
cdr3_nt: TGTGCCAGCAGCGACGGACTAGCGGAGTTCTACGAGCAGTACTTC
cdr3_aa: CASSDGLAEFYEQYF

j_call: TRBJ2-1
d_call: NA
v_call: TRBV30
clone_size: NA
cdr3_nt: TGTGCCTGGAGTGTACGATCCCCGGGGGAGCAGTTCTTC
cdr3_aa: CAWSVRSPGEQFF

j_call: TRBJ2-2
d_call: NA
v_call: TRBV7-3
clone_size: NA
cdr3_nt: TGTGCCAGCAGCCCCCACCCCGGGGAGCTGTTTTTT
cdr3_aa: CASSPHPGELFF

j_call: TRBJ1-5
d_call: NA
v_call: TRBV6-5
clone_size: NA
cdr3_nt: TGTGCCAGCAGGTTGGGATCTAGCAATCAGCCCCAGCATTTT
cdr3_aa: CASRLGSSNQPQHF

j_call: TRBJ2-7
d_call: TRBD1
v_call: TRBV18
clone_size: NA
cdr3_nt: TGTGCCAGCTCACCCGGGCCAGGGGGCGCGTACGAGCAGTACTTC
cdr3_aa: CASSPGPGGAYEQYF

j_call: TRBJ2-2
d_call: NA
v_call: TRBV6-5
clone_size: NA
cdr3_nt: TGTGCCAGCAGCCCCCGAAACACCGGGGAGCTGTTTTTT
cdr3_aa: CASSPRNTGELFF

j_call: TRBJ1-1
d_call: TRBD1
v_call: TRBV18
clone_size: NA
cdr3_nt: TGTGCCAGCTCACCCCAACAGGGGTCGGGCACTGAAGCTTTCTTT
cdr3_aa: CASSPQQGSGTEAFF

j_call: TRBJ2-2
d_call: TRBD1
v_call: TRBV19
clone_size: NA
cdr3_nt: TGTGCCAGTAGTAGACAGGGAAACACCGGGGAGCTGTTTTTT
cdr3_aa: CASSRQGNTGELFF

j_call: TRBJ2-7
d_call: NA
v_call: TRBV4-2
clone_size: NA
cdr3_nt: TGTGCCAGCAGCCAAGTTAGGTCTTCGGCATCCTACGAGCAGTACTTC
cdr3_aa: CASSQVRSSASYEQYF

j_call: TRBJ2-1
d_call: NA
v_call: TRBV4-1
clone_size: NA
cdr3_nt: TGCGCCAGCAGCCAAGCTCTGGCGGTCTCCTACAATGAGCAGTTCTTC
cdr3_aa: CASSQALAVSYNEQFF

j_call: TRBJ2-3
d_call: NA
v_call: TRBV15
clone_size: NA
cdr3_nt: TGTGCCACCAGCAGATCTTACTCCACAGATACGCAGTATTTT
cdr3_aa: CATSRSYSTDTQYF

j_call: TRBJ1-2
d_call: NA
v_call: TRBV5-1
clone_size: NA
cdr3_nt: TGCGCCAGCAGCTTGTCCCCAGACGTGACTTATCCATATGGCTACACCTTC
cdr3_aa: CASSLSPDVTYPYGYTF

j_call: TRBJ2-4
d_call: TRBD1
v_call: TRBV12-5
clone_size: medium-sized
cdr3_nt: TGTGCTAGTGGTCGGACAGGGTTGAACATTCAGTACTTC
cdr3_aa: CASGRTGLNIQYF

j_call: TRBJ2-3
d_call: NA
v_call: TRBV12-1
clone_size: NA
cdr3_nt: TGTGCCAGCAGCTCCGGACTAGCGGGAGCACGAGATACGCAGTATTTT
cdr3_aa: CASSSGLAGARDTQYF

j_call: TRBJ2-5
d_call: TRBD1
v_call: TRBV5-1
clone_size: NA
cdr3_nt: TGCGCCAGCAGCCCGGGACAGGCGGTATCGGAGACCCAGTACTTC
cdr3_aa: CASSPGQAVSETQYF

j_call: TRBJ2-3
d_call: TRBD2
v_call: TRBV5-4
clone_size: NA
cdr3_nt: TGTGCCAGCAGCTCGCTGGCGGGAGCGACAGATACGCAGTATTTT
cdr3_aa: CASSSLAGATDTQYF

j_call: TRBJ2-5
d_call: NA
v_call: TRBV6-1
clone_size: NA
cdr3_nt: TGTGCCAGCAGTGAATGGGGGGCCGCTCACCAAGAGACCCAGTACTTC
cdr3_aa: CASSEWGAAHQETQYF

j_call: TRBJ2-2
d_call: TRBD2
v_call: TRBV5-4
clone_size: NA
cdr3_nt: TGTGCCAGCAGCCGCGGGACTAGCGGGAGGGCCGGGGAGCTGTTTTTT
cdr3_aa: CASSRGTSGRAGELFF

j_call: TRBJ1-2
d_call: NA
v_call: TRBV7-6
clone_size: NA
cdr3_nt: TGTGCCAGCAGCTTAGGGACAGATAACTATGGCTACACCTTC
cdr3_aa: CASSLGTDNYGYTF

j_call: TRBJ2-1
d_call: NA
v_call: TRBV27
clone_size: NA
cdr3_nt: TGTGCCAGCAGTTTATCTGGACAGCGCCACAATGAGCAGTTCTTC
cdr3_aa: CASSLSGQRHNEQFF

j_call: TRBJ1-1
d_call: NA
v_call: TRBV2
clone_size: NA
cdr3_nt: TGTGCCAGCAGTGAGGGCGGGTCGATTCAAGGCACTGAAGCTTTCTTT
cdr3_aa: CASSEGGSIQGTEAFF

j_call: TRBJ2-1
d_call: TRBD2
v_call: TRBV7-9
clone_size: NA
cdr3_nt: TGTGCCAGCAGCTTCTCAGGCGGGAGGGCCTACAATGAGCAGTTCTTC
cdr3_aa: CASSFSGGRAYNEQFF

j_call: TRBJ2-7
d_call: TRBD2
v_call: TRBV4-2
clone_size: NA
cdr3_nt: TGTGCCAGCAGCCAAGTTAAAGGCGACGCTAGCGGGAGGTACGAGCAGTACTTC
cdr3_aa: CASSQVKGDASGRYEQYF

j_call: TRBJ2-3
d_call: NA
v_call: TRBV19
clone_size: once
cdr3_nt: TGTGCCAGTAGTATTGGAGGACAGAACACAGATACGCAGTATTTT
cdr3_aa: CASSIGGQNTDTQYF

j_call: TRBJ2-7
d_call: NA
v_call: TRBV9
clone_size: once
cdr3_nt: TGTGCCAGCAGCGAAGCGCCTCGCGGCGAGCAGTACTTC
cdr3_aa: CASSEAPRGEQYF

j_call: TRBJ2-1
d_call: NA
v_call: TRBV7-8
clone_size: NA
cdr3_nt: TGTGCCGCCGGGTTGGAGGGACAAGTAAACAATGAGCAGTTCTTC
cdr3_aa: CAAGLEGQVNNEQFF

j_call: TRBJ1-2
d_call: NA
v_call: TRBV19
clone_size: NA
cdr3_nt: TGTGCCAGTAGTACTGTCGGGGGAGGCTACACCTTC
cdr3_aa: CASSTVGGGYTF

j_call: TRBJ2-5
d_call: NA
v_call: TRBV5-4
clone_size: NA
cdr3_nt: TGTGCCAGCAGCGAAATTTTCCAGGGTCTGAAGACCCAGTACTTC
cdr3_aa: CASSEIFQGLKTQYF

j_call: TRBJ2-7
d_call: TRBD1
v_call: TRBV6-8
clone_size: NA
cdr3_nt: TGTGCCAGCAGTTACTCGGGTACAGGGGGCAATTACGAGCAGTACTTC
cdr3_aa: CASSYSGTGGNYEQYF

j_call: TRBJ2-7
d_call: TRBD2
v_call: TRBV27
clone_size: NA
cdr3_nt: TGTGCCAGCAGTTTATACCCCGGTGCTAGCGGGAGGAACGAGCAGTACTTC
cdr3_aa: CASSLYPGASGRNEQYF

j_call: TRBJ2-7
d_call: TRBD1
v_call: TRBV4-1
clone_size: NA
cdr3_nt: TGCGCCAGCAGCCAAGGACAGGGGGCGTGGGAGCAGTACTTC
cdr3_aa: CASSQGQGAWEQYF